This TCR beta chain was obtained from a study of cytomegalovirus exposure and HLA in healthy donors. PCR amplification relied on 60 Vbeta primers (plus 13 Jbeta primers). This table comes from immunoSEQ multiplex PCR, and its TCRdb copy is limited to in-frame clones, with some not included. This table holds about 160,000 clones, around 80% found once. This CDR3 contains 13 residues. CDR1 is SGHTA, CDR2 FQGNSA, per germline. V was clipped by 5 bases and J by 0 bases, with 7 bases between them. What was sequenced was PBMCs. The clonotype was recovered from a male donor in good health and CMV-seronegative. This chain links TRBV7-2 with TRBJ1-1; the D is unclear. CDR3 sequence: CASSPHLNTEAFF. The CDR3 nucleotides read TGTGCCAGCAGCCCCCATTTGAACACTGAAGCTTTCTTT.